This T cell receptor (beta chain) was sequenced for a study of beta chain features in type 1 diabetes. A remark on this clone: The antigen is not known.

Sequencing targeted expressed TCRB transcripts, as all isolated RNA had been reverse transcribed. Produced via immunoSEQ multiplex PCR; TCRdb's table is partial and in-frame only. The table has approximately 300,000 clones, about 11% seen once. Broader study findings: Comparison showed that naive, central memory and Treg TCRB repertoires appeared more similar among patients than among healthy donors.

Sequencing was carried out using naive CD4+ T cells from blood. The source of this sequence is a woman between 25 and 40 years old in good health.

The CDR3 sequence: CASSIAAVGQPQHF. Here the CDR3 DNA reads TGTGCCAGTAGTATAGCAGCGGTAGGCCAGCCCCAGCATTTT. The chain is built from TRBV19 and TRBJ1-5; no definite D call. CDR3 length equals 14 residues. V was clipped by 1 base and J by 7 bases, with 11 bases between them. CDR1 is LNHDA and CDR2 is SQIVND in the germline V gene (reference sequence).